Listed below are T cell receptor beta chains from one sample, sequenced in a study of cytomegalovirus exposure and HLA in healthy donors. Produced via immunoSEQ multiplex PCR; TCRdb's table is partial and in-frame only. The sample holds about 130,000 clones; roughly 74% are singletons and the top ten take 4.2%. The source material was PBMCs. The source is a woman in her 50s in good health and CMV-seropositive. Both conserved end residues are part of each CDR3. The order of the fields is D gene, J gene, V gene, clone size, CDR3 protein, CDR3 DNA. D genes are given only for firm matches. Size tells how often a clone was seen (once, few, many) or the class of an expanded clone, and some rows leave it out.

TRBD2,TRBJ2-3,TRBV2,NA,CASRLAGHTDTQYF,TGTGCCAGCAGACTAGCGGGGCACACAGATACGCAGTATTTT
TRBD2,TRBJ2-5,TRBV9,NA,CASSPRTGLAGETQYF,TGTGCCAGCAGCCCCCGAACTGGACTAGCGGGGGAGACCCAGTACTTC
NA,TRBJ1-1,TRBV16,NA,CASSPLRSTEAFF,TGTGCCAGCAGCCCCCTGAGGTCCACTGAAGCTTTCTTT
TRBD1,TRBJ2-3,TRBV6-1,NA,CASTGTGLLTDTQYF,TGTGCCAGCACCGGGACAGGACTCTTGACAGATACGCAGTATTTT
NA,TRBJ1-2,TRBV9,NA,CASSVGWATNYGYTF,TGTGCCAGCAGCGTAGGCTGGGCCACTAACTATGGCTACACCTTC
NA,TRBJ2-7,TRBV7-8,few,CASSSTPPSYEQYF,TGTGCCAGCAGCTCCACACCCCCCAGCTACGAGCAGTACTTC
NA,TRBJ2-5,TRBV18,NA,CASSLRLQETQYF,TGTGCCAGCTCACTAAGACTTCAAGAGACCCAGTACTTC
TRBD2,TRBJ2-5,TRBV5-4,NA,CASRRGGGGEQETQYF,TGTGCCAGCAGGCGCGGCGGGGGGGGAGAGCAAGAGACCCAGTACTTC
NA,TRBJ2-7,TRBV28,NA,CASSLDSLGYEQYF,TGTGCCAGCAGTTTGGATTCCCTAGGCTACGAGCAGTACTTC
TRBD2,TRBJ2-1,TRBV10-2,few,CASSPRTSGGFGEQFF,TGCGCCAGCAGCCCCCGGACTAGCGGGGGGTTTGGTGAGCAGTTCTTC
NA,TRBJ2-4,TRBV4-1,NA,CASSSGLATVNIQYF,TGCGCCAGCAGTTCCGGACTGGCGACGGTAAACATTCAGTACTTC
NA,TRBJ2-5,TRBV5-6,NA,CASSSGLNQETQYF,TGTGCCAGCAGCTCGGGACTCAATCAAGAGACCCAGTACTTC
NA,TRBJ1-1,TRBV28,NA,CASRDTIRAFF,TGTGCCAGCAGGGACACCATACGGGCTTTCTTT
NA,TRBJ1-1,TRBV4-2,few,CASSNSLNTEAFF,TGTGCCAGCAGTAACAGCTTGAACACTGAAGCTTTCTTT
NA,TRBJ1-5,TRBV11-2,NA,CASSLQGNNQPQHF,TGTGCCAGCAGCTTACAGGGGAACAATCAGCCCCAGCATTTT
TRBD1,TRBJ2-1,TRBV28,NA,CASSLRQGAYNEQFF,TGTGCCAGCAGTTTAAGGCAGGGGGCCTACAATGAGCAGTTCTTC
NA,TRBJ2-1,TRBV5-1,NA,CASSKGRDLGEQFF,TGCGCCAGCAGTAAAGGACGGGATCTTGGTGAGCAGTTCTTC
NA,TRBJ2-3,TRBV11-2,few,CASSSGLSGGRNTQYF,TGTGCCAGCAGCTCGGGGCTTAGCGGAGGGAGGAATACGCAGTATTTT
NA,TRBJ1-5,TRBV28,NA,CASSPRPGRQPQHF,TGTGCCAGCAGTCCCCGTCCGGGGAGACAGCCCCAGCATTTT
TRBD1,TRBJ1-3,TRBV2,NA,CTSRETGFSGNTIYF,TGTACCAGCAGGGAGACAGGGTTCAGTGGAAACACCATATATTTT
TRBD2,TRBJ2-3,TRBV4-1,once,CASSQEYLAANTDTQYF,TGCGCCAGCAGCCAAGAGTACCTAGCGGCAAACACAGATACGCAGTATTTT
NA,TRBJ1-3,TRBV7-2,NA,CASSLQSFVDTIYF,TGTGCCAGCAGCCTACAGAGCTTTGTAGACACCATATATTTT
NA,TRBJ1-3,TRBV13,NA,CASSQNRVGSGNTIYF,TGTGCCAGCAGCCAAAACCGGGTAGGCTCTGGAAACACCATATATTTT
NA,TRBJ1-1,TRBV7-9,NA,CASSLVAAEAFF,TGTGCCAGCAGCTTAGTGGCGGCAGAAGCTTTCTTT
NA,TRBJ1-5,TRBV18,NA,CASSGGGNQPQHF,TGTGCCAGCTCAGGAGGGGGCAATCAGCCCCAGCATTTT
TRBD2,TRBJ2-7,TRBV7-9,NA,CASTLVAGYEQYF,TGTGCCAGCACCTTGGTAGCGGGGTACGAGCAGTACTTC
TRBD1,TRBJ1-2,TRBV5-6,NA,CASSFQGQGAYGYTF,TGTGCCAGCAGCTTTCAGGGACAGGGGGCATATGGCTACACCTTC
NA,TRBJ2-7,TRBV5-6,NA,CASSLIRSSYEQYF,TGTGCCAGCAGCTTAATCAGGTCATCCTACGAGCAGTACTTC
TRBD2,TRBJ2-5,TRBV7-2,NA,CASSRGLGGGGETQYF,TGTGCCAGCAGCCGGGGACTAGGGGGGGGCGGAGAGACCCAGTACTTC
NA,TRBJ1-5,TRBV27,NA,CASSFGTNQPQHF,TGTGCCAGCAGTTTTGGGACTAATCAGCCCCAGCATTTT
TRBD1,TRBJ1-2,TRBV6-1,NA,CASYRGGVDGYTF,TGTGCCAGCTACAGGGGGGGGGTCGACGGCTACACCTTC
NA,TRBJ1-6,TRBV2,NA,CASSERGRDNSPLHF,TGTGCCAGCAGTGAACGAGGCCGGGATAATTCACCCCTCCACTTT
NA,TRBJ1-6,TRBV5-4,NA,CASSWTQGNYNSPLHF,TGTGCCAGCAGCTGGACGCAGGGGAACTATAATTCACCCCTCCACTTT
TRBD2,TRBJ2-3,TRBV30,NA,CAWSVAGGPGGTDTQYF,TGTGCCTGGAGTGTAGCGGGGGGGCCAGGGGGCACAGATACGCAGTATTTT
TRBD2,TRBJ2-1,TRBV6-5,NA,CASRNSGGRNEQFF,TGTGCCAGCAGGAATTCGGGGGGGCGAAATGAGCAGTTCTTC
NA,TRBJ1-4,TRBV5-6,few,CASSLGRANEKLFF,TGTGCCAGCAGCTTGGGGCGGGCTAATGAAAAACTGTTTTTT
NA,TRBJ2-5,TRBV10-2,NA,CASVAQIGETQYF,TGCGCCAGCGTAGCTCAGATCGGGGAGACCCAGTACTTC
TRBD2,TRBJ2-1,TRBV6-5,NA,CASSSLAGLGNEQFF,TGTGCCAGCAGTTCCCTAGCGGGCCTCGGTAATGAGCAGTTCTTC
NA,TRBJ2-1,TRBV11-2,NA,CASSLGAVVNNEQFF,TGTGCCAGCAGCTTAGGGGCAGTGGTAAACAATGAGCAGTTCTTC
TRBD2,TRBJ2-5,TRBV28,NA,CASSPPRGLAGGLETQYF,TGTGCCAGCAGCCCGCCCCGGGGACTAGCGGGGGGGTTAGAGACCCAGTACTTC
NA,TRBJ2-5,TRBV5-1,NA,CASSLTGFQETQYF,TGCGCCAGCAGCTTGACAGGGTTCCAAGAGACCCAGTACTTC
TRBD1,TRBJ2-5,TRBV7-9,NA,CSSSQGPTGVFETQYF,TGTTCCAGCAGCCAAGGGCCAACAGGGGTATTCGAGACCCAGTACTTC
NA,TRBJ2-2,TRBV7-3,NA,CASSLTGEVTGELFF,TGTGCCAGCAGCTTAACAGGGGAGGTGACCGGGGAGCTGTTTTTT
NA,TRBJ1-5,TRBV21-1,NA,CASRRVRSQPQHF,TGTGCCAGCAGGCGGGTGAGGTCCCAGCCCCAGCATTTT
TRBD2,TRBJ2-4,TRBV5-4,NA,CASSFGSAGGTQNIQYF,TGTGCCAGCAGCTTCGGTTCGGCGGGGGGCACTCAAAACATTCAGTACTTC
NA,TRBJ1-1,TRBV9,few,CASSVDRVGNEAFF,TGTGCCAGCAGCGTAGACAGGGTGGGGAATGAAGCTTTCTTT
NA,TRBJ2-7,TRBV27,NA,CASSSSGRYEQYF,TGTGCCAGCAGTTCGAGCGGGCGATACGAGCAGTACTTC
TRBD1,TRBJ2-6,TRBV28,NA,CASRGTGDGANVLTF,TGTGCCAGCAGGGGGACAGGGGACGGGGCCAACGTCCTGACTTTC
TRBD1,TRBJ1-5,TRBV6-1,NA,CASSENNPGQGRGSNQPQHF,TGTGCCAGCAGTGAAAACAATCCGGGACAGGGACGTGGAAGCAATCAGCCCCAGCATTTT
NA,TRBJ2-2,TRBV7-3,NA,CASSLQATGELFF,TGTGCCAGCAGCTTACAGGCCACCGGGGAGCTGTTTTTT
TRBD1,TRBJ1-4,TRBV28,NA,CASSRTGGGEKLFF,TGTGCCAGCAGTAGGACAGGGGGAGGTGAAAAACTGTTTTTT
TRBD1,TRBJ2-7,TRBV25-1,NA,CASTLSGTGAYEQYF,TGTGCCAGCACGCTCTCCGGGACAGGAGCCTACGAGCAGTACTTC